These 26 T cell receptor beta chains came from one sample sequenced in a study of CD8 T cells in ankylosing spondylitis. Study outcomes and limitations: Among TCR beta sequences, a motif of eight highly homologous variants appeared characteristic of ankylosing spondylitis blood.

MiXCR, run by TCRdb on the 5' RACE reads, gives a single entry per CDR3 protein. The table has roughly 220,000 distinct CDR3 sequences, around 18% seen once. These TCRs are of unknown antigen specificity. The sequenced sample was blood, either unsorted or a sorted T cell fraction (not recorded which). Every receptor here comes from a male donor with ankylosing spondylitis.

This clonotype showed up just a few times. The chain links TRBV20-1 to TRBJ2-2; 11 bases align to TRBD2. The germline V gene has CDR1 DFQATT and CDR2 SNEGSKA (reference sequence). The CDR3 has 16 residues. J was trimmed by 3 bases and V by 0 bases; bases with no gene match: 3. The CDR3 loop reads CSARDIAGGDTGELFF. The CDR3 DNA follows: TGCAGTGCTAGAGATATAGCGGGAGGGGACACCGGGGAGCTGTTTTTT.

The table lists this clonotype with many counts. This chain connects TRBV15 to TRBJ2-2; no definite D call. The CDR3 has 15 amino acids. The germline gives CDR1 LNHNV, CDR2 YYDKDF (reference sequence). V gave up 5 bases and J gave up 1 base, with 11 bases separating them. CDR3 residues: CATSSGSWNTGELFF. CDR3 nucleotide sequence: TGTGCCACCAGCTCTGGAAGCTGGAACACCGGGGAGCTGTTTTTT.

In its sample, this clonotype was seen a few times. The gene calls are TRBV6-6 and TRBJ2-1; D unclear. CDR3 size: 13 residues. From germline, CDR1 is MNHNY and CDR2 SVGAGI (reference sequence). V was clipped by 6 bases and J by 3 bases, with 9 bases between them. The CDR3 sequence: CASRPFSYNEQFF. In nucleotides, the CDR3 is TGTGCCAGCAGACCATTTAGCTACAATGAGCAGTTCTTC.

This clonotype was counted only a few times. The genes are TRBV11-2 and TRBJ2-7, with a weak D call TRBD2 (5 bases). The CDR3 runs to 15 residues. V was cut by 3 bases and J by 5 bases, with 17 bases left in between. The germline CDR1 and CDR2 sequences are SGHAT and FQNNGV. This CDR3 reads CASSLYELGGDEQYF. The CDR3 region has the DNA TGTGCCAGCAGCTTGTACGAACTAGGAGGTGACGAGCAGTACTTC.

The rearrangement uses TRBV29-1 and TRBJ1-2, with a tentative D call TRBD1 (6 bases). The CDR3 consists of 11 residues. The germline V gene encodes CDR1 SQVTM and CDR2 ANQGSEA. The V and J ends lost 5 bases and 3 bases respectively, with 7 bases between them. The CDR3 DNA follows: TGCAGCGTTTGGACAGACTATGGCTACACCTTC. Translation gives CSVWTDYGYTF.

This clonotype was found a few times. The chain uses TRBV14 and TRBJ1-2; a weak D match, TRBD1 (5 bases). This CDR3 is 14 amino acids long. Trimming removed 0 bases from V and 8 bases from J, with 13 bases in between. The germline V gene has CDR1 SGHDN and CDR2 FVKESK. The CDR3 nucleotides are TGTGCCAGCAGCCAAGATACAGGAGACCGGGGCTACACCTTC. Its translation: CASSQDTGDRGYTF. Full variable domain (outside the CDR3, taken from reference TRBV14 and TRBJ1-2): EAGVTQFPSHSVIEKGQTVTLRCDPISGHDNLYWYRRVMGKEIKFLLHFVKESKQDESGMPNNRFLAERTGGTYSTLKVQPAELEDSGVYFCASSQDTGDRGYTFGSGTRLTVV.

This clonotype has only a few counts. The genes are TRBV14 and TRBJ2-7, with no clear D. CDR1 and CDR2 from the germline V gene are SGHDN and FVKESK. V shed 6 bases and J shed 2 bases, with 11 bases lying between them. The CDR3 consists of 13 residues. The DNA for the CDR3 is TGTGCCAGCAGAAGGACGGGCGCCTACGAGCAGTACTTC. This gives the protein CASRRTGAYEQYF.

There are a few counts of this clonotype. This chain uses TRBV20-1 with TRBJ1-1, with D hard to call. With 4 bases removed from V and 1 base from J, the gap between germline ends came to 13 bases. In germline, CDR1 is DFQATT, CDR2 SNEGSKA (reference sequence). This CDR3 is built from 14 residues. The CDR3 here is CSAKSRNANTEAFF. The DNA of the CDR3 is TGCAGTGCTAAAAGTCGGAATGCGAACACTGAAGCTTTCTTT.

This clonotype has only a few counts. The genes are TRBV3-1 and TRBJ1-1; TRBD1 might be the D (5 bases). The CDR3 is 15 amino acids. CDR1 LGHDT and CDR2 YNNKEL come from the germline V gene (reference sequence). The V end was cut by 0 bases, the J end by 5 bases, with 13 bases between. CDR3 residues: CASSQDTGGGTEAFF. The CDR3 bases are TGTGCCAGCAGCCAAGATACGGGGGGAGGTACTGAAGCTTTCTTT.

This clonotype was seen at least ten times. The chain combines TRBV11-3 with TRBJ2-7; 10 bases match TRBD1. Germline V gene data show CDR1 as SGHNT and CDR2 as YENEEA. With 3 bases clipped from V and 4 bases from J, the junction kept 6 bases outside the gene matches. The CDR3 loop spans 15 amino acids. CDR3 sequence reads: CASSLGQGSTYEQYF. The CDR3 DNA is TGTGCCAGCAGCTTGGGACAGGGGTCTACTTACGAGCAGTACTTC.

This clonotype was recorded at least ten times. The chain is built from TRBV29-1 and TRBJ2-1; the match to TRBD2 covers 7 bases. Trimming took 6 bases from V and 3 from J; bases not matched to a gene: 11. This CDR3 comprises 15 residues. CDR1 and CDR2 (germline): SQVTM, ANQGSEA. The CDR3: CSVAGLDTGYNEQFF. CDR3 sequence (DNA): TGCAGCGTGGCTGGACTAGATACAGGCTACAATGAGCAGTTCTTC.

The chain is built from TRBV4-1 and TRBJ2-1, with 16 bases that match TRBD2. Germline CDR1 reads MGHRA; CDR2 reads YSYEKL. This CDR3 region has 19 residues. Trimming removed 3 bases from V and 2 bases from J; junction bases left unmatched: 7. The CDR3 sequence: CASSHPGTSGRGAYNEQFF. The CDR3 DNA is TGCGCCAGCAGCCACCCCGGGACTAGCGGGAGGGGAGCCTACAATGAGCAGTTCTTC.

V and J are TRBV11-1 and TRBJ2-6, with 9 bases fitting TRBD1. CDR1 SGHAT and CDR2 FQDESV come from the germline V gene (reference sequence). CDR3 size: 20 residues. Germline trimming cut 5 bases from V and 0 bases from J; bases unmatched to any gene: 14. The DNA of the CDR3 is TGTGCCAGCAGCAATCCCGGGACAGGGAAGGGGCTCTCTGGGGCCAACGTCCTGACTTTC. Its protein is CASSNPGTGKGLSGANVLTF. Drawing the rest from reference TRBV11-1 and TRBJ2-6, the complete variable domain is EAEVAQSPRYKITEKSQAVAFWCDPISGHATLYWYRQILGQGPELLVQFQDESVVDDSQLPKDRFSAERLKGVDSTLKIQPAELGDSAMYLCASSNPGTGKGLSGANVLTFGAGSRLTVL.

The chain joins TRBV28 to TRBJ2-1; a weak D match, TRBD2 (6 bases). The CDR3 has 15 residues. V lost 3 bases and J 7 bases, leaving 16 bases between the germline ends. CDR1 is MDHEN and CDR2 is SYDVKM in the germline V gene. CDR3 amino acids: CASSLAGSTGNEQFF. CDR3 in DNA: TGTGCCAGCAGTTTGGCCGGGAGTACGGGGAATGAGCAGTTCTTC.

This clonotype turned up a few times. The rearrangement links TRBV20-1 to TRBJ2-1; 9 bases fit TRBD2. V was pared by 3 bases and J by 8 bases, with 5 bases of the junction left unmatched. The CDR3 consists of 13 residues. Germline CDR1 and CDR2: DFQATT and SNEGSKA (reference sequence). CDR3: CSARVIAGDEQFF. In nucleotides, the CDR3 is TGCAGTGCTAGGGTTATAGCGGGGGATGAGCAGTTCTTC.

This chain links TRBV7-9 with TRBJ2-5; 8 bases map to TRBD1. Germline V lookup: CDR1 SEHNR, CDR2 FQNEAQ (reference sequence). This CDR3 has 14 amino acids. J lost 3 bases, V lost 5 bases, and 5 bases had no gene match. The CDR3 nucleotides read TGTGCCAGCAGCGTCCCGGGACAGGAAGAGACCCAGTACTTC. It is translated as CASSVPGQEETQYF.

This clonotype has more than one count but fewer than ten. CDR3 in amino acids: CASSDSTQGPTDTQYF. DNA for the CDR3: TGTGCCAGCAGTGACTCGACTCAAGGCCCCACAGATACGCAGTATTTT. V is TRBV6-4 and J is TRBJ2-3; no firm D call. Trimming left V 0 bases short and J 2 bases short, with 12 bases between. The germline V gene encodes CDR1 MRHNA and CDR2 SNTAGT. The CDR3 has 16 residues.

The chain links TRBV20-1 to TRBJ2-3; D not resolved. This CDR3 comprises 13 residues. In germline, CDR1 is DFQATT, CDR2 SNEGSKA (reference sequence). Trimming removed 0 bases at V and 5 bases at J, with 9 bases between. The CDR3 spells CSAREGWVDTQYF. The CDR3 region has the DNA TGCAGTGCTAGAGAGGGCTGGGTAGATACGCAGTATTTT.

The J gene is TRBJ1-3, the V gene TRBV25-1, with 11 positions matching TRBD1. The CDR3 runs to 16 residues. The ends lost 3 bases at V and 4 bases at J; junction bases unmatched: 5. The germline gives CDR1 MGHDK, CDR2 SYGVNS. In DNA form, the CDR3 reads TGTGCCAGCAGTGACGGGACAGGGGGGGTAGGAAACACCATATATTTT. This sequence encodes CASSDGTGGVGNTIYF.

This clonotype was counted at least ten times. The chain carries TRBV29-1 and TRBJ2-1; 12 nucleotides align to TRBD1. Germline CDR1 SQVTM, CDR2 ANQGSEA. Trimming took 3 bases from V and 0 from J; bases not matched to a gene: 9. This CDR3 is 18 amino acids long. This CDR3 reads CSVEWDRGQFGSYNEQFF. Here the CDR3 DNA reads TGCAGCGTTGAGTGGGACAGGGGGCAGTTTGGCTCCTACAATGAGCAGTTCTTC.

V gene TRBV30 combines with J gene TRBJ2-7, with TRBD2 matching 7 bases. This CDR3 is 12 amino acids long. J was trimmed by 9 bases and V by 0 bases; bases with no gene match: 5. CDR1 GTSNPN and CDR2 SVGIG come from the germline V gene (reference sequence). For the CDR3, the DNA is TGTGCCTGGAGTGTAGGTTGGGAGGGGCAGTACTTC. Its translation: CAWSVGWEGQYF.

The chain couples TRBV3-1 to TRBJ2-1; possibly TRBD2 for D (6 bases). The CDR3 covers 14 residues. Germline CDR1 and CDR2: LGHDT and YNNKEL (reference sequence). The V gene lost 4 bases and the J gene lost 0 bases, with 7 bases spanning the gap. The DNA of the CDR3 is TGTGCCAGCAGCCGGGGGGACTCCTACAATGAGCAGTTCTTC. It is translated as CASSRGDSYNEQFF.

This clonotype was observed a handful of times. The chain joins TRBV27 to TRBJ2-7; 9 bases line up with TRBD1. CDR1 and CDR2 from the germline V gene are MNHEY and SMNVEV (reference sequence). J lost 7 bases, V lost 0 bases, and 7 bases had no gene match. The CDR3 totals 15 residues. The DNA for the CDR3 is TGTGCCAGCAGTTTATCGACAGGGGGGAGAGGGGAGCAGTACTTC. It yields the protein CASSLSTGGRGEQYF.

The J gene is TRBJ2-1, the V gene TRBV6-2 or TRBV6-3; 9 nucleotides line up with TRBD2. Germline V gene sequence: CDR1 MNHEY, CDR2 SVGEGT. CDR3 size: 15 residues. Germline trimming cut 1 base from V and 7 bases from J; bases unmatched to any gene: 5. Here the CDR3 DNA reads TGTGCCAGCAGTTACTTTCTGCGGGAGGGTAATGAGCAGTTCTTC. Translation gives CASSYFLREGNEQFF.

The chain recombines TRBV10-2 with TRBJ2-7; D not resolved. In germline, CDR1 is WSHSY, CDR2 SAAADI. V lost 6 bases and J 6 bases, leaving 12 bases between the germline ends. This CDR3 has 12 residues. The CDR3 is CASSASFAEQYF. DNA of the CDR3: TGCGCCAGCAGCGCTTCCTTTGCCGAGCAGTACTTC.

The chain recombines TRBV30 with TRBJ2-5; 10 bases line up with TRBD2. The germline V gene encodes CDR1 GTSNPN and CDR2 SVGIG (reference sequence). The CDR3 runs to 13 residues. Trimming at V came to 3 bases and at J to 5 bases, leaving 3 bases not matched to a gene. The CDR3 nucleotides read TGTGCCTGGAGGGGACTAGCGATGGAGACCCAGTACTTC. This translates into CAWRGLAMETQYF.